This entry lists 15 T cell receptor beta chains sequenced from one sample in a study of tumor and adjacent non-tumor tissue in lung cancer. A modified ARM-PCR protocol with three rounds of nested PCR amplified TCRbeta. TCRdb fed the multiplex PCR reads into MiXCR, producing one record per CDR3 protein. Among over 110,000 distinct CDR3 sequences, around 66% were seen once, and the ten largest hold 15% to 20%. This sample's RNA came from whole unsorted tissue. The specimen sequenced was lung tumor tissue. These receptors came from a man aged 55 to 69 with small cell lung cancer.

The CDR3: CASAREITDTQYF. In DNA form, the CDR3 reads TGTGCCAGCGCCCGCGAGATCACAGATACGCAGTATTTT. The J gene is TRBJ2-3, the V gene TRBV11-2; D remains unclear. Germline CDR1 reads SGHAT; CDR2 reads FQNNGV. The CDR3 sequence is 13 residues long. V was pared by 8 bases and J by 2 bases, with 11 bases between.

V usage is TRBV5-1 and J usage is TRBJ2-7; D ambiguous. V was shortened by 5 bases and J by 3 bases, with 12 bases between the two germline ends. CDR1 SGHRS and CDR2 YFSETQ come from the germline V gene. The CDR3 sequence is 13 residues long. The CDR3 coding sequence is TGCGCCAGCAGTACCAAAGGTTACTACGAGCAGTACTTC. It yields the protein CASSTKGYYEQYF.

On this clonotype: An end of the junction differs from the germline gene, which may be a read error. V usage is TRBV12-3 or TRBV12-4 and J usage is TRBJ1-5, with D unresolved. This CDR3 contains 14 residues. The CDR3 DNA reads TGTGTCAGCAGTGTCTATCCTAGCAATCAGCCCCAGCATTTT. Its translation: CVSSVYPSNQPQHF.

The chain has TRBV12-3 or TRBV12-4 and TRBJ2-5; D is undetermined. This CDR3 is built from 12 residues. Trimming pared 3 bases from V and 2 bases from J, leaving 4 bases between. The CDR3 is CASSFVQETQYF. DNA for the CDR3: TGTGCCAGCAGTTTTGTTCAAGAGACCCAGTACTTC.

The chain has TRBV28 and TRBJ2-7; D gene ambiguous. CDR1 and CDR2 from the germline V gene are MDHEN and SYDVKM. The CDR3 totals 13 residues. V was clipped by 6 bases and J by 3 bases, with 12 bases between them. The CDR3 DNA sequence: TGTGCCAGCAGCCCCTCTAGGCTCTACGAGCAGTACGTC. This encodes CASSPSRLYEQYV.

By share, this clonotype counts as medium-sized. The chain combines TRBV11-1 with TRBJ2-7; TRBD1 might be the D (5 bases). This CDR3 spans 13 amino acids. V lost 1 base to trimming and J lost 5 bases, with 9 bases between them. From germline, CDR1 is SGHAT and CDR2 FQDESV (reference sequence). The CDR3 coding sequence is TGTGCCAGCAGCTTAGGCAGGGCCAACGAGCAGTACGTC. This encodes CASSLGRANEQYV.

The chain is built from TRBV12-3 or TRBV12-4 and TRBJ1-4; D ambiguous. Trimming left V 8 bases short and J 9 bases short, with 13 bases between. This CDR3 is built from 12 residues. CDR3 sequence: CASASGGQKLFF. CDR3 nucleotide sequence: TGTGCCAGCGCCTCGGGCGGCCAAAAACTGTTTTTT.

In the case of this clonotype: Here the CDR3 omits its conserved ending phenylalanine or tryptophan, so a read error is the likely source. The V and J genes are TRBV4-2 and TRBJ2-1; no reliable D call. The CDR3 sequence is 15 residues long. V lost 0 bases and J lost 5, with 11 bases in between. Germline loops: CDR1 LGHNA, CDR2 YNFKEQ. CDR3 in amino acids: CASSQEGLVNNEQFL. The CDR3 DNA is TGTGCCAGCAGCCAAGAGGGCCTAGTTAACAATGAGCAGTTCCTC.

The chain uses TRBV15 and TRBJ1-5; unclear D gene. CDR3 length: 13 amino acids. Germline V CDR1 and CDR2: LNHNV, YYDKDF (reference sequence). Deletions cut 0 bases from V and 5 bases from J, with 5 bases between. The chain's CDR3 is CATSREVYQPQHF. The CDR3 nucleotides are TGTGCCACCAGCAGAGAAGTTTATCAGCCCCAGCATTTT.

A remark on this clonotype: One junction end disagrees with the germline gene, perhaps due to a read error. The chain combines TRBV24-1 with TRBJ2-1; TRBD1 matches 9 bases. CDR3 length: 13 residues. From germline, CDR1 is KGHDR and CDR2 SFDVKD. As DNA, the CDR3 is TGTGCCACCGGGACAGGGTTGGGCAATGTGCAGTTCTTC. Residues: CATGTGLGNVQFF.

CDR3 region: CASSPRGAQIRYF. As DNA, the CDR3 is TGTGCCAGCAGCCCCCGAGGAGCGCAGATTCGATACTTC. The rearrangement uses TRBV6-1 and TRBJ2-4, with no clear D. Germline V gives CDR1 MNHNS, CDR2 SASEGT. V gave up 6 bases and J gave up 16 bases, with 22 bases separating them. This CDR3 has 13 amino acids.

Details on this clonotype: This may stem from a read error, because a much larger clone lies one nucleotide away. The gene calls are TRBV6-5 and TRBJ1-5, with TRBD1 identical over 8 bases. This CDR3 contains 14 residues. V lost 4 bases and J lost 11; bases outside the gene matches: 10. Germline V CDR1 and CDR2: MNHEY, SVGAGI. The CDR3 loop is CASSLFRTGKTQHF. Written as DNA, the CDR3 is TGTGCCAGCAGTTTATTCCGGACAGGGAAGACCCAGCATTTT.

Comment on this clonotype: A much larger clone is a single base away; this may be a read error. This rearrangement joins TRBV20-1 to TRBJ2-3; 10 bases align to TRBD1. Germline assignment: CDR1 DFQATT and CDR2 SNEGSKA (reference sequence). Trimming took 2 bases from V and 2 from J; bases not matched to a gene: 7. The CDR3 contains 16 residues. Here the CDR3 reads CSARRPGTGATDTQYF. CDR3 coding DNA: TGCAGTGCTAGACGCCCCGGGACAGGGGCCACAGATACGCAGTATTTT.

V is TRBV7-8 and J is TRBJ2-1; 10 nucleotides agree with TRBD2. Germline V lookup: CDR1 SGHVS, CDR2 FQNEAQ. The CDR3 totals 16 residues. V dropped 5 bases and J dropped 4; count of bases not matched to a gene: 8. This CDR3 is CASSGEGLAPYNEQFF. CDR3 DNA sequence: TGTGCCAGCAGCGGGGAGGGACTAGCGCCATACAATGAGCAGTTCTTC.

Notes on this clonotype: A clone one base away is much larger, so this may be a read error. CDR3 residues: CSLGGGLTDTQYF. The CDR3 DNA reads TGCAGCTTGGGGGGCGGACTAACAGATACGCAGTATTTT. V and J are TRBV29-1 and TRBJ2-3, with D perhaps TRBD1 or TRBD2 (6 bases each). The germline gives CDR1 SQVTM, CDR2 ANQGSEA. The V and J ends lost 8 bases and 3 bases respectively, with 15 bases between them. The CDR3 spans 13 residues.